This TCR beta chain was observed in a study of CD8+CD57+ T cells in acquired aplastic anemia. Turning to the study itself: Healthy CD8+ samples averaged around 10 million reads.

The CDR3 runs 17 residues. Germline loops: CDR1 SNHLY, CDR2 FYNNEI. Comment on this clonotype: An end of the junction differs from the germline gene, which may be a read error.

Researchers used genomic DNA as the template to profile TCR beta VDJ and CDR3. TCRdb called the reads again in MiXCR, with one record for every CDR3 protein. The table shows 200,000 to 250,000 distinct CDR3 sequences, with approximately 35% occurring only once. What was sequenced was sorted CD4+, CD8+, or CD8+CD57+ T cells (not recorded which) from PBMCs. The chain joins TRBV2 to TRBJ2-5; 8 bases line up with TRBD2. The receptor was isolated from a human donor in good health, serving as a control. CDR3 protein: CASSSEGGLVGGETQYF. The DNA for the CDR3 is TGTGCCAGCAGCTCAGAGGGGGGACTAGTGGGAGGAGAGACTCAGTACTTC.